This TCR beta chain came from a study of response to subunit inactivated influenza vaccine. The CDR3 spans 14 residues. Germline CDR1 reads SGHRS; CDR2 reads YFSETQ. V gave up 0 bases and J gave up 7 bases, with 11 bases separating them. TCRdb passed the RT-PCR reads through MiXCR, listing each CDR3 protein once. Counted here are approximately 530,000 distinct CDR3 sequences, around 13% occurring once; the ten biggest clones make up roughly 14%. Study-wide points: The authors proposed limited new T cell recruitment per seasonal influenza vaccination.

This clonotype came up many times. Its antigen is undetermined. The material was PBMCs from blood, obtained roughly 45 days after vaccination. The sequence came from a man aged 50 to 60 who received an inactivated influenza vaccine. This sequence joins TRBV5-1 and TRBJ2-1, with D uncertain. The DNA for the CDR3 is TGCGCCAGCAGCTTGGATCCGGTCTTGAATGAGCAGTTCTTC. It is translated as CASSLDPVLNEQFF.